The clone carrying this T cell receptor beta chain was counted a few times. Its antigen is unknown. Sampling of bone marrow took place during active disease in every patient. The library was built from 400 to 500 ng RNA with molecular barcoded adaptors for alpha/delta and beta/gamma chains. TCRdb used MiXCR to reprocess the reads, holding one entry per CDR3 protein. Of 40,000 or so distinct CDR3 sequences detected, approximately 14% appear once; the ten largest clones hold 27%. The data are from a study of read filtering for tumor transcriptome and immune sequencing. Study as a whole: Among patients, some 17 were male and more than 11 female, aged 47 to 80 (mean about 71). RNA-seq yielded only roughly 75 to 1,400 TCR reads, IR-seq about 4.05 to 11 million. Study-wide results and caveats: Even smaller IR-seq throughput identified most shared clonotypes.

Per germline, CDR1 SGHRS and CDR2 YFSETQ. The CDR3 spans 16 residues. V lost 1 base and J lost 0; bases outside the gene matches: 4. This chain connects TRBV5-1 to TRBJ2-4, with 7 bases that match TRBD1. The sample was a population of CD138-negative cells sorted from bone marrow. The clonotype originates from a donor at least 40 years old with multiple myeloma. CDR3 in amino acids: CASSLPGQAAKNIQYF. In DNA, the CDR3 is TGCGCCAGCAGCTTGCCCGGACAGGCAGCCAAAAACATTCAGTACTTC.